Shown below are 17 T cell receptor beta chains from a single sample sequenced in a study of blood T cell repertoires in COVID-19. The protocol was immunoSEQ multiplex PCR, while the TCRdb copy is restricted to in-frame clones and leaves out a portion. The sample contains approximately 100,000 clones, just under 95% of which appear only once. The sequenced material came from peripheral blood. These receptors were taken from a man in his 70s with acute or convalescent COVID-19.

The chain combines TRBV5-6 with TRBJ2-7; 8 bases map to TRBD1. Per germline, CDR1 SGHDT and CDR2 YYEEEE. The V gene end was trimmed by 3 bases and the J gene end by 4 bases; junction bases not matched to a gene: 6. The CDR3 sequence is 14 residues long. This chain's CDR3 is CASSYGQGRYEQYF. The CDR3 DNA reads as TGTGCCAGCAGCTACGGACAGGGTAGGTACGAGCAGTACTTC.

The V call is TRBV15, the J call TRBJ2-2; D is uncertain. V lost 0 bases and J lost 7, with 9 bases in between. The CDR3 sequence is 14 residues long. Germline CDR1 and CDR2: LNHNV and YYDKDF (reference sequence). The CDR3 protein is CATSRDPAFGELFF. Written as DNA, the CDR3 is TGTGCCACCAGCAGAGATCCCGCGTTCGGGGAGCTGTTTTTT.

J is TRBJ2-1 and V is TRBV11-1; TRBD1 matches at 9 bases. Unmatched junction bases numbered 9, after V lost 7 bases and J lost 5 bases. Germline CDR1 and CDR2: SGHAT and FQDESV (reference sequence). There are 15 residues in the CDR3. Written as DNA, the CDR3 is TGTGCCAGCAACTATCTCGGGACAGGGAACAATGAGCAGTTCTTC. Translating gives CASNYLGTGNNEQFF.

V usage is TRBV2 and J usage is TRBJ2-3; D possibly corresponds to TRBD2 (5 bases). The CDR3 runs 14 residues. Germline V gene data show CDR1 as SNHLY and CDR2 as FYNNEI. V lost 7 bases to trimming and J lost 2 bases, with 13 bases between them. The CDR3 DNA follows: TGTGCCAGCAACCTTGGACTGCCCACAGATACGCAGTATTTT. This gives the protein CASNLGLPTDTQYF.

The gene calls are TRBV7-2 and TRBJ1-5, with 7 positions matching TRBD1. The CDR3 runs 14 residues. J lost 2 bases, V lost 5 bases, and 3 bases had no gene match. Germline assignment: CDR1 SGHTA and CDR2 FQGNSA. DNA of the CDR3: TGTGCCAGCAGCCCAACAGGGGGCAATCAGCCCCAGCATTTT. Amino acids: CASSPTGGNQPQHF.

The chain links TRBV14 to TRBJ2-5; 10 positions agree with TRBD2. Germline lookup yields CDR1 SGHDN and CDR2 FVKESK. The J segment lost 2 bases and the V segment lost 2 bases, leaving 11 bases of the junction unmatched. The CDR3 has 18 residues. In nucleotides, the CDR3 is TGTGCCAGCAGCCAACGGTGGCTAGCGGGGGATAAACAAGAGACCCAGTACTTC. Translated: CASSQRWLAGDKQETQYF. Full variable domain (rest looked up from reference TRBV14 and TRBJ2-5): EAGVTQFPSHSVIEKGQTVTLRCDPISGHDNLYWYRRVMGKEIKFLLHFVKESKQDESGMPNNRFLAERTGGTYSTLKVQPAELEDSGVYFCASSQRWLAGDKQETQYFGPGTRLLVL.

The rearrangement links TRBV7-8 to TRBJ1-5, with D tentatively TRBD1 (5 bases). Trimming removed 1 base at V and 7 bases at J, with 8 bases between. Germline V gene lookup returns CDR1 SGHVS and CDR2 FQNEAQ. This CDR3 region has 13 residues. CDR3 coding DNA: TGTGCCAGCAGCTTAGGACCAGGGCAGCCCCAGCATTTT. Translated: CASSLGPGQPQHF.

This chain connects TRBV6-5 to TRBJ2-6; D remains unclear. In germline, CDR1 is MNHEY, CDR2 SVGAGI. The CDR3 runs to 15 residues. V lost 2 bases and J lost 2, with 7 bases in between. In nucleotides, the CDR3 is TGTGCCAGCAGTTACCAGAATACTGGGGCCAACGTCCTGACTTTC. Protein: CASSYQNTGANVLTF.

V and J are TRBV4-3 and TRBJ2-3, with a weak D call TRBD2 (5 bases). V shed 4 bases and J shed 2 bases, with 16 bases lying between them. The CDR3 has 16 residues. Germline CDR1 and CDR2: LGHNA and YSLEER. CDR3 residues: CASSRTLAANTDTQYF. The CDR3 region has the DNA TGCGCCAGCAGCCGGACTTTGGCAGCAAACACAGATACGCAGTATTTT.

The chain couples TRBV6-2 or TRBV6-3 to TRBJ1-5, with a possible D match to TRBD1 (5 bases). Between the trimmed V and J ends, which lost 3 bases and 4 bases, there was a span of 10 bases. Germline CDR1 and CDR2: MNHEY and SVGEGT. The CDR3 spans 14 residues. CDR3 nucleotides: TGTGCCAGCAGTTATACAGGTTCTAATCAGCCCCAGCATTTT. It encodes CASSYTGSNQPQHF.

In nucleotides, the CDR3 is TGTGCCAGCAGCCAACCAGGAGGGTTCAATTCACCCCTCCACTTT. Translation: CASSQPGGFNSPLHF. The chain links TRBV14 to TRBJ1-6, with unresolved D. With 2 bases removed from V and 7 bases from J, the gap between germline ends came to 12 bases. The V gene's germline CDR1 is SGHDN and CDR2 FVKESK. This CDR3 is built from 15 residues.

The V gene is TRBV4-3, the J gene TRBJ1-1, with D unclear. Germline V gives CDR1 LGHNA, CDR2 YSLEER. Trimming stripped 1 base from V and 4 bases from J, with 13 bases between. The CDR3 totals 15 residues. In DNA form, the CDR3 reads TGCGCCAGCAGCCAAGCGGGGTTACTAGCCACTGAAGCTTTCTTT. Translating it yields CASSQAGLLATEAFF.

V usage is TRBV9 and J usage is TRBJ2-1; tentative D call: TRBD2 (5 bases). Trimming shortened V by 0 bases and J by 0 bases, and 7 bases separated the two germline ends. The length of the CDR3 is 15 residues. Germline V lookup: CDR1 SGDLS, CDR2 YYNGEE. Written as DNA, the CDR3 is TGTGCCAGCAGCGTAGTAGCGAACTCCTACAATGAGCAGTTCTTC. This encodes CASSVVANSYNEQFF.

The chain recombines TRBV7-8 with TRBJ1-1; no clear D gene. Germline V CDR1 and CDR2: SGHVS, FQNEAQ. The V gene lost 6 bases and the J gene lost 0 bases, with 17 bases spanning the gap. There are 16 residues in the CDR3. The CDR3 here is CASSSFRGVLNTEAFF. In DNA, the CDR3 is TGTGCCAGCAGTTCGTTTAGAGGTGTACTGAACACTGAAGCTTTCTTT.

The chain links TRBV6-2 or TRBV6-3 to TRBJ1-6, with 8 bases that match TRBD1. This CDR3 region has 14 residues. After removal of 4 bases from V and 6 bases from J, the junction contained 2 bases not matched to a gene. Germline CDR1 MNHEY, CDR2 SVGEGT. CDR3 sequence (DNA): TGTGCCAGCAGTTCGGGACAGGTTAATTCACCCCTCCACTTT. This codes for CASSSGQVNSPLHF.

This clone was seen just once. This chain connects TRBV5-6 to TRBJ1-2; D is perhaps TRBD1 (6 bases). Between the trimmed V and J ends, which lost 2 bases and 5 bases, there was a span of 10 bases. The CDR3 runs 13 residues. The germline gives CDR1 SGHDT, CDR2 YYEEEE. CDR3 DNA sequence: TGTGCCAGCAGCTTTTCAGGGGAGTATGGCTACACCTTC. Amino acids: CASSFSGEYGYTF.

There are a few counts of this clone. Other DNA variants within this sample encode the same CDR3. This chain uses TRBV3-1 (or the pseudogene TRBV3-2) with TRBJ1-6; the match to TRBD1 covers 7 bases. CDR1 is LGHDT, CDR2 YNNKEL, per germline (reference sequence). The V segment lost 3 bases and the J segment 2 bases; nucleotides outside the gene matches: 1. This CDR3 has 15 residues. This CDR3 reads CASSHRGAYNSPLHF. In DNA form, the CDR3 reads TGTGCCAGCAGCCACAGGGGGGCCTATAATTCACCCCTCCACTTT.